This entry concerns a single T cell receptor (beta chain). The data originate from a study of cytotoxic CD8 clonotypes in ibrutinib-treated CLL. Only in-frame clones appear in the TCRdb table, and some are missing; sequencing was by immunoSEQ multiplex PCR. The data hold approximately 170,000 clones, with around nine tenths observed a single time. V was pared by 6 bases and J by 1 base, with 1 base of the junction left unmatched. The CDR3 is 14 amino acids. CDR1 is SEHNR, CDR2 FQNEAQ, per germline (reference sequence). The chain combines TRBV7-9 with TRBJ1-1, with 11 bases matching TRBD1. This TCR was sampled from a human donor with chronic lymphocytic leukemia. The sample here was PBMCs, taken at disease progression, from a patient treated with ibrutinib. CDR3 coding DNA: TGTGCCAGCAGAGGGACAGGGGGGAACACTGAAGCTTTCTTT. It yields the protein CASRGTGGNTEAFF.